A selection of T cell receptor beta chains follows, all from one sample in a study of T cells after yellow fever vaccination. MiXCR, run by TCRdb on the 5' RACE reads, gives a single entry per CDR3 protein. This sample has fewer than 450,000 distinct CDR3 sequences, with roughly 8.3% found just once. Sequences were derived from PBMCs, sampled roughly 47 days after the first yellow fever vaccination. The receptors derive from a man aged 18 to 30 who received the YFV17D yellow fever vaccine. Both conserved end residues are part of each CDR3. Each record gives: clone size, J gene, V gene, D gene, CDR3 protein, CDR3 DNA. The D gene is left open where the match is weak. The size entry is marked missing in some rows and otherwise reads once, few, many or a size class.

>few|TRBJ2-3|TRBV29-1|-
CSVEETSYDTQYF
TGCAGCGTTGAGGAGACTAGTTACGATACGCAGTATTTT
>few|TRBJ1-1|TRBV5-5|-
CASTIGQSPEAFF
TGTGCCAGCACTATAGGACAAAGCCCTGAAGCTTTCTTT
>-|TRBJ2-2|TRBV1|-
CTSSQPQLVPGELFF
TGCACCAGCAGCCAACCCCAGCTCGTCCCCGGGGAGCTGTTTTTT
>-|TRBJ2-7|TRBV12-3/TRBV12-4|TRBD2
CASSQLTSGPYEQYF
TGTGCCAGCAGTCAATTGACTAGCGGCCCCTACGAGCAGTACTTC
>-|TRBJ2-1|TRBV3-1|TRBD2
CASSHPSGGAYEQFF
TGTGCCAGCAGCCATCCCAGCGGGGGGGCTTATGAGCAGTTCTTC
>-|TRBJ2-7|TRBV7-6|TRBD2
CASSVGDYYEQYF
TGTGCCAGCAGCGTCGGGGACTACTACGAGCAGTACTTC
>-|TRBJ1-2|TRBV6-5|TRBD1
CASSYQITQGVRRLGYTF
TGTGCCAGCAGTTACCAGATTACACAGGGGGTTAGACGGTTGGGCTACACCTTC
>many|TRBJ2-5|TRBV6-1|-
CATGGGGSGTQYF
TGTGCCACCGGGGGAGGCGGCTCAGGGACCCAGTACTTC
>few|TRBJ2-1|TRBV20-1|TRBD1
CSARVRTGNDNEQFF
TGCAGTGCTAGAGTTCGGACAGGGAATGACAATGAGCAGTTCTTC
>-|TRBJ1-2|TRBV6-5|-
CASSYSGSFRGGYTF
TGTGCCAGCAGTTACTCGGGCTCTTTTAGGGGAGGCTACACCTTC
>-|TRBJ2-5|TRBV15|-
CATSRDSTAGRETQYF
TGTGCCACCAGCAGAGATAGCACAGCCGGGAGAGAGACCCAGTACTTC
>few|TRBJ2-1|TRBV7-3|-
CASSLTSTRGHNNEQFF
TGTGCCAGCAGCTTAACGTCTACACGGGGTCATAACAATGAGCAGTTCTTC
>-|TRBJ2-2|TRBV6-2/TRBV6-3|TRBD2
CASNPQRGFSGELFF
TGTGCCAGCAATCCCCAGCGGGGGTTCTCCGGGGAGCTGTTTTTT
>many|TRBJ2-7|TRBV5-1|TRBD1
CASSLGTGFGEQYF
TGCGCCAGCAGCTTGGGGACAGGGTTCGGCGAGCAGTACTTC
>many|TRBJ1-6|TRBV5-4|-
CASSAGQGTTLTPLHF
TGTGCCAGCAGCGCTGGGCAGGGGACCACATTGACACCCCTCCACTTT
>-|TRBJ1-2|TRBV4-1|-
CASSQVRSRRGRGNYGYTF
TGCGCCAGCAGCCAAGTACGTTCTAGGAGGGGAAGAGGGAACTATGGCTACACCTTC
>few|TRBJ1-5|TRBV28|-
CASSSDRTGNNQPQHF
TGTGCCAGCAGTTCCGACAGAACAGGGAACAATCAGCCCCAGCATTTT
>many|TRBJ2-2|TRBV7-2|TRBD2
CASSRLAGSGELFF
TGTGCCAGCAGCCGACTAGCGGGGTCCGGGGAGCTGTTTTTT
>few|TRBJ1-3|TRBV19|-
CASSILRTDSGNTIYF
TGTGCCAGTAGTATATTGAGGACGGACTCTGGAAACACCATATATTTT
>-|TRBJ2-4|TRBV9|-
CASSRSLQDKNIQYF
TGTGCCAGCAGCCGGTCGCTTCAGGATAAAAACATTCAGTACTTC
>many|TRBJ2-7|TRBV7-9|-
CASSREQGGAYEQYF
TGTGCCAGCAGTCGGGAGCAGGGCGGCGCATACGAGCAGTACTTC
>few|TRBJ1-3|TRBV20-1|-
CSARDWGSGNTIYF
TGCAGTGCTAGAGACTGGGGCTCTGGAAACACCATATATTTT
>few|TRBJ2-1|TRBV19|TRBD1
CASSIIDRVYNEQFF
TGTGCCAGTAGTATCATAGACAGGGTCTACAATGAGCAGTTCTTC
>-|TRBJ2-6|TRBV29-1|-
CSVEQRANVLTF
TGCAGCGTTGAACAGAGGGCCAACGTCCTGACTTTC
>-|TRBJ2-3|TRBV18|-
CASSPPWTDTQYF
TGTGCCAGCTCACCACCTTGGACAGATACGCAGTATTTT
>few|TRBJ2-3|TRBV4-2|TRBD2
CASSQAAGGLTDTQYF
TGTGCCAGCAGCCAAGCAGCGGGGGGTTTGACAGATACGCAGTATTTT
>-|TRBJ1-1|TRBV7-3|TRBD1
CASSDGTVEAFF
TGTGCCAGCAGCGACGGGACAGTTGAAGCTTTCTTT
>-|TRBJ2-3|TRBV11-2|TRBD2
CASSPNRPGLAPGDTQYF
TGTGCCAGCAGCCCAAACCGCCCAGGACTAGCCCCTGGAGATACGCAGTATTTT
>few|TRBJ1-5|TRBV2|-
CASTLGANNQPQHF
TGTGCCAGCACGTTAGGGGCGAACAATCAGCCCCAGCATTTT
>-|TRBJ1-2|TRBV4-1|-
CASSQVLLRHYGYTF
TGCGCCAGCAGCCAAGTCCTACTACGGCACTATGGCTACACCTTC
>few|TRBJ1-1|TRBV5-4|-
CASSLSTMNTEAFF
TGTGCCAGCAGCTTATCAACCATGAACACTGAAGCTTTCTTT
>-|TRBJ2-1|TRBV15|-
CATSRVSKENEQFF
TGTGCCACCAGCAGAGTCAGTAAGGAAAATGAGCAGTTCTTC
>few|TRBJ2-5|TRBV30|-
CAWSFTTRQETQYF
TGTGCCTGGAGTTTTACGACCCGCCAAGAGACCCAGTACTTC
>many|TRBJ1-2|TRBV7-3|-
CASSLTFGGAGGYTF
TGTGCCAGCAGCTTAACGTTCGGGGGGGCTGGTGGCTACACCTTC
>many|TRBJ2-3|TRBV29-1|TRBD2
CSTTDSGGATDTQYF
TGCAGCACAACGGACAGCGGGGGGGCGACAGATACGCAGTATTTT
>-|TRBJ1-1|TRBV6-2/TRBV6-3|TRBD1
CASASWTGDTEAFF
TGTGCCAGCGCTTCCTGGACAGGGGACACTGAAGCTTTCTTT
>-|TRBJ2-4|TRBV29-1|TRBD2
CSVGLAGDKNIQYF
TGCAGCGTGGGACTAGCGGGGGACAAAAACATTCAGTACTTC
>-|TRBJ2-7|TRBV6-5|TRBD1
CASSYSGQGAYEQYF
TGTGCCAGCAGTTACTCCGGACAGGGGGCTTACGAGCAGTACTTC
>-|TRBJ2-2|TRBV12-3/TRBV12-4|TRBD2
CASSWPGGGDTGELFF
TGTGCCAGCAGTTGGCCGGGGGGGGGCGACACCGGGGAGCTGTTTTTT
>few|TRBJ2-7|TRBV18|-
CASSPGSNEQYF
TGTGCCAGCTCACCAGGGTCAAACGAGCAGTACTTC
>-|TRBJ2-1|TRBV30|-
CAWSLAPRQFF
TGTGCCTGGAGCCTCGCCCCTCGGCAGTTCTTC
>-|TRBJ2-5|TRBV3-1|TRBD1
CASSQERDRVETQYF
TGTGCCAGCAGCCAAGAAAGGGACAGGGTAGAGACCCAGTACTTC
>-|TRBJ2-1|TRBV20-1|-
CSARVGAIYNEQFF
TGCAGTGCTAGAGTGGGGGCAATCTACAATGAGCAGTTCTTC
>-|TRBJ2-6|TRBV5-4|TRBD1
CASSDWDSTLSGANVLTF
TGTGCCAGCAGCGACTGGGACAGTACCCTCTCTGGGGCCAACGTCCTGACTTTC
>few|TRBJ2-3|TRBV7-2|-
CASCFAGTDTQYF
TGTGCCAGCTGTTTCGCGGGGACAGATACGCAGTATTTT